A selection of T cell receptor beta chains follows, all from one sample in a study of blood T cells in healthy people across ages. TCRdb redid the calling of the 5' RACE reads with MiXCR, one entry per CDR3 protein. The table records about 970,000 distinct CDR3 sequences, about 51% of them present only once. Sequenced input: blood. These receptors were obtained from a woman aged 55 to 70 in good health. Each CDR3 is given with its conserved first and last residue. Each record gives: D gene, clone size, J gene, V gene, CDR3 protein, CDR3 DNA. A D gene is named only where the DNA matches it firmly. Only part of the rows carry a size: once, few, many, or a class if the clone is expanded.

d_call: .
clone_size: .
j_call: TRBJ1-5
v_call: TRBV12-3/TRBV12-4
cdr3_aa: CASTRDGGSQPQHF
cdr3_nt: TGTGCCAGCACCCGGGACGGGGGTAGTCAGCCCCAGCATTTT

d_call: TRBD2
clone_size: .
j_call: TRBJ2-1
v_call: TRBV20-1
cdr3_aa: CSAKGLAGAGNEQFF
cdr3_nt: TGCAGTGCTAAAGGACTAGCGGGCGCCGGGAATGAGCAGTTCTTC

d_call: .
clone_size: few
j_call: TRBJ1-5
v_call: TRBV7-2
cdr3_aa: CASSAQRNQPQHF
cdr3_nt: TGTGCCAGCAGCGCTCAGCGGAATCAGCCCCAGCATTTT

d_call: .
clone_size: .
j_call: TRBJ2-6
v_call: TRBV28
cdr3_aa: CACSLGTSSANVLTF
cdr3_nt: TGTGCCTGCAGCCTCGGGACCTCCTCGGCCAACGTCCTGACTTTC

d_call: .
clone_size: few
j_call: TRBJ2-1
v_call: TRBV20-1
cdr3_aa: CSARRGSSLNEQFF
cdr3_nt: TGCAGTGCTAGGCGTGGGAGCAGCCTAAATGAGCAGTTCTTC

d_call: .
clone_size: .
j_call: TRBJ2-1
v_call: TRBV7-9
cdr3_aa: CASSLLRGSYNEQFF
cdr3_nt: TGTGCCAGCAGCTTACTGCGGGGCTCCTACAATGAGCAGTTCTTC

d_call: TRBD2
clone_size: .
j_call: TRBJ2-2
v_call: TRBV29-1
cdr3_aa: CSVEASGSGGELFF
cdr3_nt: TGCAGCGTTGAGGCGAGCGGGAGTGGGGGGGAGCTGTTTTTT

d_call: TRBD2
clone_size: .
j_call: TRBJ2-3
v_call: TRBV7-2
cdr3_aa: CASSSAGTRRTDTQYF
cdr3_nt: TGTGCCAGCAGTTCCGCCGGGACTAGGAGAACAGATACGCAGTATTTT

d_call: .
clone_size: few
j_call: TRBJ1-4
v_call: TRBV7-2
cdr3_aa: CASSLGMTEANEKLFF
cdr3_nt: TGTGCCAGCAGCTTGGGAATGACAGAAGCTAATGAAAAACTGTTTTTT

d_call: TRBD1
clone_size: .
j_call: TRBJ2-5
v_call: TRBV7-9
cdr3_aa: CASSPQGPQETQYF
cdr3_nt: TGTGCCAGCAGCCCACAGGGGCCCCAAGAGACCCAGTACTTC

d_call: TRBD1
clone_size: .
j_call: TRBJ2-3
v_call: TRBV29-1
cdr3_aa: CSVGRTGWGTDTQYF
cdr3_nt: TGCAGCGTTGGCCGGACAGGGTGGGGCACAGATACGCAGTATTTT

d_call: .
clone_size: .
j_call: TRBJ1-5
v_call: TRBV10-3
cdr3_aa: CAISELGNQPQHF
cdr3_nt: TGTGCCATCAGTGAACTGGGCAATCAGCCCCAGCATTTT

d_call: .
clone_size: .
j_call: TRBJ2-1
v_call: TRBV29-1
cdr3_aa: CSVTRLESNEQFF
cdr3_nt: TGCAGCGTGACTAGACTCGAGTCCAATGAGCAGTTCTTC

d_call: .
clone_size: .
j_call: TRBJ2-5
v_call: TRBV20-1
cdr3_aa: CSARRTANQETQYF
cdr3_nt: TGCAGTGCTAGAAGGACAGCGAACCAAGAGACCCAGTACTTC